This T cell receptor beta chain was identified during a study of cytomegalovirus exposure and HLA in healthy donors. The study's findings and limits: In a later analysis, TCR association rates varied by HLA locus: DRB1 most, HLA-C fewest.

PCR used 60 Vbeta primers and 13 Jbeta primers. The assay was immunoSEQ multiplex PCR, and TCRdb's table has in-frame clones only and misses some. The sample comprises fewer than 200,000 clones, roughly 80% of which are singletons, and roughly 1.9% rests with the top ten. The germline gives CDR1 LGHNA, CDR2 YNFKEQ. V was clipped by 0 bases and J by 3 bases, with 18 bases between them. The CDR3 has 17 residues. Points on this clone: Its cognate antigen is unknown.

The TCR comes from a human donor in good health. The V gene is TRBV4-2, the J gene TRBJ2-7, with D tentatively TRBD2 (7 bases). Specimen: PBMCs. CDR3 bases: TGTGCCAGCAGCCAAGATCATTCCGGGGGGCCCTACTACGAGCAGTACTTC. Translated, it gives CASSQDHSGGPYYEQYF.